The clone carrying this T cell receptor (beta chain) showed up just a few times. The antigen remains unidentified. The data were obtained in a study of T cells in Graves' hyperthyroidism and ophthalmopathy. RNA transcripts yielded amplified TCR beta CDR3 regions. Researchers ran a first-round RT-PCR on the TCR CDR3 using the HTBI primer set. Each CDR3 protein gets one entry after TCRdb re-called the multiplex PCR reads with MiXCR. The sample contains roughly 570,000 distinct CDR3 sequences, 46% of which appear only once. Graves' hyperthyroidism qualified as stable when ophthalmopathy did not progress within 18 months. Thyroid ultrasound, orbital computed tomography, clinical symptoms, and serum thyroxine and TRAb underpinned diagnoses. Study results and caveats: Most thyroid clonotypes with frequency above 0.001 were detected in blood. Model predictions of ophthalmopathy came a median approximately 6 months before onset.

V trimming: 4 bases; J trimming: 4 bases; junction bases outside the gene matches: 10. CDR3 size: 16 residues. The V gene's germline CDR1 is SGHRS and CDR2 YFSETQ. This sequence originates from a woman aged 18-29 years with Graves' hyperthyroidism. The J gene is TRBJ2-5, the V gene TRBV5-1, with 10 nucleotides matching TRBD2. What was sequenced was peripheral blood or thyroid tissue (not recorded which). CDR3 bases: TGCGCCAGCAGCCTCCCGTCTCTAGCGGGAGTAGAGACCCAGTACTTC. It translates to CASSLPSLAGVETQYF.